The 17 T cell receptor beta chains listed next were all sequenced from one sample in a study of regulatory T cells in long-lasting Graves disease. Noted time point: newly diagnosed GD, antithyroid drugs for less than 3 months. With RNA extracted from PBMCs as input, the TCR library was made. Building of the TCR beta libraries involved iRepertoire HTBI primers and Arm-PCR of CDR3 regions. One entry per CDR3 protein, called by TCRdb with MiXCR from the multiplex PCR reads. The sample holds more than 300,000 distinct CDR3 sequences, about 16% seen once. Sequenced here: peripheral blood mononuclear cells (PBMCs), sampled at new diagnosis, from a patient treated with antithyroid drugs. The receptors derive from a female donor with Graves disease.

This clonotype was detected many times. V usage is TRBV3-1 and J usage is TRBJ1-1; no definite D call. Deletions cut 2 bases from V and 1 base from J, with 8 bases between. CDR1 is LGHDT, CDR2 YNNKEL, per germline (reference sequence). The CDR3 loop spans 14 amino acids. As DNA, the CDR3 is TGTGCCAGCAGCCAATCTGAGCAGAACACTGAAGCTTTCTTT. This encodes CASSQSEQNTEAFF.

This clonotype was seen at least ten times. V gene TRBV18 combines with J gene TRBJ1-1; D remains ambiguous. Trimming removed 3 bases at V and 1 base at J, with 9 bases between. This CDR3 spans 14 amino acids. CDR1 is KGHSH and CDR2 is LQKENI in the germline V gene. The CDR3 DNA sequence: TGTGCCAGCTCACCTAAGCCGGGGAACACTGAAGCTTTCTTT. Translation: CASSPKPGNTEAFF.

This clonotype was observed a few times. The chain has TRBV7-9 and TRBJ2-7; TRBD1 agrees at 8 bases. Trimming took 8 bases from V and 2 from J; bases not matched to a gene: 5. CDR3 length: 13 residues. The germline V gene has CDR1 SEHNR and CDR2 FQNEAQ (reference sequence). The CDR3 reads CASADRGPYEQYF. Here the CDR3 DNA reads TGTGCCAGCGCCGACAGGGGCCCCTACGAGCAGTACTTC.

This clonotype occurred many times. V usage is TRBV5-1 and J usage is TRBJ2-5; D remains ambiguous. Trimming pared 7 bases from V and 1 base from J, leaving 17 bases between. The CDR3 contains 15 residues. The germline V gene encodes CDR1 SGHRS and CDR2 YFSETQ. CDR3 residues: CASGSTPSAQETQYF. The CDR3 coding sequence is TGCGCCAGCGGCTCGACACCATCCGCCCAAGAGACCCAGTACTTC.

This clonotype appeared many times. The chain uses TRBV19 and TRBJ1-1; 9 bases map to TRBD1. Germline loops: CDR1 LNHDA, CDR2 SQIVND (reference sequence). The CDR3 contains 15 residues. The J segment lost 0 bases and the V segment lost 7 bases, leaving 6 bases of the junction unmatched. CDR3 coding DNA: TGTGCCAGTATCGGGACAGGGTTAATGAACACTGAAGCTTTCTTT. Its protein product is CASIGTGLMNTEAFF. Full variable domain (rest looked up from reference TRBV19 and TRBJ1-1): DGGITQSPKYLFRKEGQNVTLSCEQNLNHDAMYWYRQDPGQGLRLIYYSQIVNDFQKGDIAEGYSVSREKKESFPLTVTSAQKNPTAFYLCASIGTGLMNTEAFFGQGTRLTVV.

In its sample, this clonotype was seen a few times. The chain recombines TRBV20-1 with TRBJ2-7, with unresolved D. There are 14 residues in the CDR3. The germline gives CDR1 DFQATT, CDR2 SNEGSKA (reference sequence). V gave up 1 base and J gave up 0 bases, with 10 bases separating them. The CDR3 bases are TGCAGTGCTAGAGGGACGGAAAGCTCCTACGAGCAGTACTTC. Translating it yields CSARGTESSYEQYF.

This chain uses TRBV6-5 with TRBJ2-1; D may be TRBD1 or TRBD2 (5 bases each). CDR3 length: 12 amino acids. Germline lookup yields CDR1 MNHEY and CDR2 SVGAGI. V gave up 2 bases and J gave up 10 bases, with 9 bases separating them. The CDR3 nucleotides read TGTGCCAGCAGTTACGGGGGAGAGGAGCAGTTCTTC. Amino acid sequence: CASSYGGEEQFF.

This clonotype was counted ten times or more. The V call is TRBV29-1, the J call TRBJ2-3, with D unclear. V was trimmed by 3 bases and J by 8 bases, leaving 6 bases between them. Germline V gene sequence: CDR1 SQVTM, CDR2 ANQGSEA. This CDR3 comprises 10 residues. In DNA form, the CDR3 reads TGCAGCGTTGACGGAGTTACGCAGTATTTT. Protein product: CSVDGVTQYF.

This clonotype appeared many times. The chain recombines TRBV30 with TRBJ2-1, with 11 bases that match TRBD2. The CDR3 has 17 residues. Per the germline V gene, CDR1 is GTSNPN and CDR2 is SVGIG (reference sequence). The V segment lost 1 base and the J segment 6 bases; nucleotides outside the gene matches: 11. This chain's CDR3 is CAWSGFFTTSGSNEQFF. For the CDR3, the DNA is TGTGCCTGGAGTGGGTTCTTCACAACTAGCGGGAGCAATGAGCAGTTCTTC.

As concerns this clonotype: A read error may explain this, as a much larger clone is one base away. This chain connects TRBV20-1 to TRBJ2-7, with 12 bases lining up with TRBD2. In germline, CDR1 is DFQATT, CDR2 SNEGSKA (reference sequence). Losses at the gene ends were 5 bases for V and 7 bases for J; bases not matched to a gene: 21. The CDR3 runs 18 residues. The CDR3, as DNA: TGCAGTGCTTCTCCCTCTAGCGGGAGGGGCATAGGGGTTGTTGAGCAGTACTTC. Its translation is CSASPSSGRGIGVVEQYF.

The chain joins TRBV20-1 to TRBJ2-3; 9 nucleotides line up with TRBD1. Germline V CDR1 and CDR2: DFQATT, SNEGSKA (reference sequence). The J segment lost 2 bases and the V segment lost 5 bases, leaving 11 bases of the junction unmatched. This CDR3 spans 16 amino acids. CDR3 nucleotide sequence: TGCAGTGCTCGTCGCGCGCGACAGGGGGTCACAGATACGCAGTATTTT. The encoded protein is CSARRARQGVTDTQYF.

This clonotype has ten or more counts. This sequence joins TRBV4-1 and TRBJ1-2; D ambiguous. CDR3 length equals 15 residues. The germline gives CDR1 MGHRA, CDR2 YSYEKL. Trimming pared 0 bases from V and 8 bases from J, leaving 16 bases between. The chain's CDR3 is CASSQEAPGSGGYTF. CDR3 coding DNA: TGCGCCAGCAGCCAAGAAGCTCCAGGATCAGGCGGCTACACCTTC.

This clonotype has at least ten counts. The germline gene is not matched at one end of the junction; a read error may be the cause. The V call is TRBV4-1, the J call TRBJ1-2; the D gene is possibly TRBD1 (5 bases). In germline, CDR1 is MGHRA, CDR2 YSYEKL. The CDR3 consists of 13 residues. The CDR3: CASSSDSGYGYTF. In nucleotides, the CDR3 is TGTGCCAGCAGCTCCGACAGCGGCTATGGCTACACCTTC.

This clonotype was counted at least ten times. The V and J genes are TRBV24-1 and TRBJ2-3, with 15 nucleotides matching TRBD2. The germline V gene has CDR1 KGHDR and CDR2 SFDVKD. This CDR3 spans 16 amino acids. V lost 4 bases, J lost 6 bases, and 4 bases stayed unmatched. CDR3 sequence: CATSEGTSGGLDTQYF. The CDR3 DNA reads TGTGCCACCAGTGAGGGGACTAGCGGGGGGTTGGATACGCAGTATTTT.

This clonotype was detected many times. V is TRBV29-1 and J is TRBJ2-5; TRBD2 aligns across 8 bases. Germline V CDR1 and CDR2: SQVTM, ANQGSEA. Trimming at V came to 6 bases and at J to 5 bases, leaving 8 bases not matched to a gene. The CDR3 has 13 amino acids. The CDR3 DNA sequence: TGCAGCGTCGGGGGGGGGGCGGGGGAGACCCAGTACTTC. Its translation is CSVGGGAGETQYF.

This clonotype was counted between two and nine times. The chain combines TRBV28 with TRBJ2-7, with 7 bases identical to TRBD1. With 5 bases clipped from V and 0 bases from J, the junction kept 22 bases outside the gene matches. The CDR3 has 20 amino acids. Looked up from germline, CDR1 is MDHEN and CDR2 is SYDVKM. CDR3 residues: CASSPTWDRAEPTYSYEQYF. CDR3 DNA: TGTGCCAGCAGTCCCACCTGGGACAGAGCAGAACCAACCTACTCCTACGAGCAGTACTTC.

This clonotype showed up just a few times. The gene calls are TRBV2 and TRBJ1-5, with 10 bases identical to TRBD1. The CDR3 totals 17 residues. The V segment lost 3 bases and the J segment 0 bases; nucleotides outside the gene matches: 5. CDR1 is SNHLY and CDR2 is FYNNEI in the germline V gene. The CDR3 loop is CASSDLGTGDSNQPQHF. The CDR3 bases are TGTGCCAGCAGTGACCTCGGGACAGGGGATAGCAATCAGCCCCAGCATTTT.